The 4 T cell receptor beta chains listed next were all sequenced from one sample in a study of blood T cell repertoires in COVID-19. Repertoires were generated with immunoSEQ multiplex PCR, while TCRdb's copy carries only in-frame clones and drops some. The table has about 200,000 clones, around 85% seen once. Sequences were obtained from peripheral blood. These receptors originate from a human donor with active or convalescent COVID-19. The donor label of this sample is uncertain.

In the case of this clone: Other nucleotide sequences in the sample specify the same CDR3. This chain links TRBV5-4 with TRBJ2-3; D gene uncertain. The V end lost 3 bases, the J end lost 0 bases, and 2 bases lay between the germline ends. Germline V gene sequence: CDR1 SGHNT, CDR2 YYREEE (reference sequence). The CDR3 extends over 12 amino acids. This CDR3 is CASSSSTDTQYF. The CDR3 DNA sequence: TGTGCCAGCAGCTCTAGCACAGATACGCAGTATTTT.

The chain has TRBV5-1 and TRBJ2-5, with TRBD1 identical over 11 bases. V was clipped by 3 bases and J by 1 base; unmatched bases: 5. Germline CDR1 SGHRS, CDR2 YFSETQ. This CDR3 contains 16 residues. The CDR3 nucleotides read TGCGCCAGCAGCTGGACCGGGACAGGGGGCCAAGAGACCCAGTACTTC. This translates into CASSWTGTGGQETQYF.

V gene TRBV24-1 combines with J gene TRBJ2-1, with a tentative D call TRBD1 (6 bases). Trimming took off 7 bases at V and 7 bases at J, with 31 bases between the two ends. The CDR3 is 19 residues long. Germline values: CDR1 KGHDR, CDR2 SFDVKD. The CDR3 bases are TGTGCCACCAGCCCGGGTAGCAGGGGCATTGCGGCGATGGGTAATGAGCAGTTCTTC. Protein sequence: CATSPGSRGIAAMGNEQFF.

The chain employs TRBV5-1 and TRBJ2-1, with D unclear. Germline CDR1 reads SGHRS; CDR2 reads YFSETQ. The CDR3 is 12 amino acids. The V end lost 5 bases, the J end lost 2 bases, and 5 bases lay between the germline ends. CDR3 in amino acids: CASRAPYNEQFF. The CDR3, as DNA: TGCGCCAGCAGAGCCCCCTACAATGAGCAGTTCTTC.